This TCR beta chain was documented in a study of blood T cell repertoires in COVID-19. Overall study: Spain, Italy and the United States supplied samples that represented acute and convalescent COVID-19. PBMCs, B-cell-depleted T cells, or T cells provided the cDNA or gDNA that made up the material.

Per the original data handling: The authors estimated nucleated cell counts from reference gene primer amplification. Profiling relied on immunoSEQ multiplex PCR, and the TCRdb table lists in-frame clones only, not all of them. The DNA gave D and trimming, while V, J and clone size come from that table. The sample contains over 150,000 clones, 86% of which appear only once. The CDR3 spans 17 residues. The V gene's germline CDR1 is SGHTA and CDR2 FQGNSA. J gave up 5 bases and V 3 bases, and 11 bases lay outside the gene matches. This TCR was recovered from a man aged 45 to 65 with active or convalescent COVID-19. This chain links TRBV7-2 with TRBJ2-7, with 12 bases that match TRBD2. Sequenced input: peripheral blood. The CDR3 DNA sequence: TGTGCCAGCAGCTTCTGGCTAGCGGGAGGGCCCGGCGACGAGCAGTACTTC. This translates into CASSFWLAGGPGDEQYF.